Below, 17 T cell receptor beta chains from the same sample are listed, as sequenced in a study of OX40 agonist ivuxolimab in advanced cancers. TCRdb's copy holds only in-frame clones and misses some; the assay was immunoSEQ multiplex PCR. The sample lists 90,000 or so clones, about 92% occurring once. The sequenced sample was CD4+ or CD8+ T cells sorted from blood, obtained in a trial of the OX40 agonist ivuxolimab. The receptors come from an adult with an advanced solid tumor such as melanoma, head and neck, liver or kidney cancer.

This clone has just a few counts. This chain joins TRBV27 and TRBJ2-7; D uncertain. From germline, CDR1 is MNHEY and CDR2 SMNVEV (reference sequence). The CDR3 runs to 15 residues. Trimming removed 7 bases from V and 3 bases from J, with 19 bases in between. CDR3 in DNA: TGTGCCAGCAATACTCCGACTGGGTTGGACTACGAGCAGTACTTC. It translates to CASNTPTGLDYEQYF.

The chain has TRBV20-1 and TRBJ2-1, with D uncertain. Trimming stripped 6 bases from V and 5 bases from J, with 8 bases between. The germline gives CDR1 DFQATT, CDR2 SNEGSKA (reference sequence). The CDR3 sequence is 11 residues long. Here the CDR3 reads CSAAPNNEQFF. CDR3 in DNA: TGCAGTGCCGCGCCAAACAATGAGCAGTTCTTC.

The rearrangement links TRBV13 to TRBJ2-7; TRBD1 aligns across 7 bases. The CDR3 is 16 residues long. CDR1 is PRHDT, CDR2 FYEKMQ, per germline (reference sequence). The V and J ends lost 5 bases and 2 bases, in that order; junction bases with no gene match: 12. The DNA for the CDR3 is TGTGCCAGCAGCACCCGGGACAGAAAAACAGCCTACGAGCAGTACTTC. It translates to CASSTRDRKTAYEQYF.

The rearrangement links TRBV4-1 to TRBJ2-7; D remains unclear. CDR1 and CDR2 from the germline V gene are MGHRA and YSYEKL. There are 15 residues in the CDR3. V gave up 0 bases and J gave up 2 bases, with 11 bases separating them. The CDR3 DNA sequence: TGCGCCAGCAGCCAAGAACGGCTTAGTACCTACGAGCAGTACTTC. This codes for CASSQERLSTYEQYF.

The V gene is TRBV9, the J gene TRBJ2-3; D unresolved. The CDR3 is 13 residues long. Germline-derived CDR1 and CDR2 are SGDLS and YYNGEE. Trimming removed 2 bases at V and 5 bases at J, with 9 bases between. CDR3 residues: CASSVRSEDTQYF. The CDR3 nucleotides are TGTGCCAGCAGCGTTAGATCGGAAGATACGCAGTATTTT.

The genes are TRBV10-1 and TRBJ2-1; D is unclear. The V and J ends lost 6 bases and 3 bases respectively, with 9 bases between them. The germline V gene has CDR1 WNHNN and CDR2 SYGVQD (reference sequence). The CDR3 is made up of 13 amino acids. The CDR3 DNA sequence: TGCGCCAGCAGCGCTAACTACTACAATGAGCAGTTCTTC. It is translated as CASSANYYNEQFF.

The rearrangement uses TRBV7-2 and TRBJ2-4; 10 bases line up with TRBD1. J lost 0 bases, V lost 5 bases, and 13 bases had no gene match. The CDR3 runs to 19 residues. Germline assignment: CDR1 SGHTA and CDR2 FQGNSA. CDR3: CASSHPTGGLGIAKNIQYF. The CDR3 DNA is TGTGCCAGCAGCCACCCGACAGGGGGCTTGGGAATAGCCAAAAACATTCAGTACTTC.

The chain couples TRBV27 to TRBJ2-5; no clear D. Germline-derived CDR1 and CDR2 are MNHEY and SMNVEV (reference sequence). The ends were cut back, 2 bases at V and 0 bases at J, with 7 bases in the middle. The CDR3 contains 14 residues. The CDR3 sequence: CASSLEAYQETQYF. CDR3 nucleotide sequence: TGTGCCAGCAGTTTAGAGGCTTACCAAGAGACCCAGTACTTC.

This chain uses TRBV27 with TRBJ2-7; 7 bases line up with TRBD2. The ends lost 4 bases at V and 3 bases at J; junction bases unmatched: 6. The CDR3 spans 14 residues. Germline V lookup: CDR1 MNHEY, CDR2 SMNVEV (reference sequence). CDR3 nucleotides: TGTGCCAGCAGTTCCGCGGGAGTAGGCTACGAGCAGTACTTC. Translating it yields CASSSAGVGYEQYF.

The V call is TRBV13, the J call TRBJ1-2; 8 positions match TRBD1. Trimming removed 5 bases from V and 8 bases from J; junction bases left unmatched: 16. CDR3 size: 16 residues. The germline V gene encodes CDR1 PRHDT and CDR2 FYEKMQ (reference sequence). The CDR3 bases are TGTGCCAGCAGCCCCCGGGGACAGGTCGTCGGAGGGGGCTACACCTTC. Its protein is CASSPRGQVVGGGYTF.

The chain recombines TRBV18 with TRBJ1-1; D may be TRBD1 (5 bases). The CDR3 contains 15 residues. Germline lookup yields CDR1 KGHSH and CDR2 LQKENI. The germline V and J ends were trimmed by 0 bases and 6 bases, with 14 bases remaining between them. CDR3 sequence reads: CASSPPGTLVAEAFF. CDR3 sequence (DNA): TGTGCCAGCTCACCACCTGGGACTTTGGTGGCTGAAGCTTTCTTT.

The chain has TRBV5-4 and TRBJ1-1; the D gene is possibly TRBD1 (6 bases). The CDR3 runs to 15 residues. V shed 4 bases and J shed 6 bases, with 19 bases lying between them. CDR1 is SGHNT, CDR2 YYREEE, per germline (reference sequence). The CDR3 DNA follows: TGTGCCAGCAGCCCATACATTACGGGGGCCTCTGAAGCTTTCTTT. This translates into CASSPYITGASEAFF.

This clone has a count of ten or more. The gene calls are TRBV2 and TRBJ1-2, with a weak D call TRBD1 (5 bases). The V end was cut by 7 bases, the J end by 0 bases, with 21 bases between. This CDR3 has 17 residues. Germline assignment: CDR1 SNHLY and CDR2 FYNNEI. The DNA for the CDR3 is TGTGCCAGCACCCGGGGGAGCGGACCGGGAGCTAACTATGGCTACACCTTC. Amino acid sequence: CASTRGSGPGANYGYTF.

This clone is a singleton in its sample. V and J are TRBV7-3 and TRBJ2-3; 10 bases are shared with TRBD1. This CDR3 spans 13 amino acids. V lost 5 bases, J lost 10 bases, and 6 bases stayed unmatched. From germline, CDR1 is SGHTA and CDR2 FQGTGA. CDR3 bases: TGTGCCAGCAGCCCAGGGACAGGGGATCCGCAGTATTTT. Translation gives CASSPGTGDPQYF.

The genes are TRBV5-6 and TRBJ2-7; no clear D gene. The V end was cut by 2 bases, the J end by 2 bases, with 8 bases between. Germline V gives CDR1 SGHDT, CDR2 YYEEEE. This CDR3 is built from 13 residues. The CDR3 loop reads CASSFDTPYEQYF. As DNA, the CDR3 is TGTGCCAGCAGCTTTGACACACCCTACGAGCAGTACTTC.

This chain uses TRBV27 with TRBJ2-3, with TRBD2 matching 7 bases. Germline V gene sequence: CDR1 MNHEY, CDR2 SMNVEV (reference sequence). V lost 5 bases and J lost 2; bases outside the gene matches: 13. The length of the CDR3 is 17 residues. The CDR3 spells CASSPSRAGEITDTQYF. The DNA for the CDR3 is TGTGCCAGCAGTCCCTCCCGTGCGGGAGAGATCACAGATACGCAGTATTTT.

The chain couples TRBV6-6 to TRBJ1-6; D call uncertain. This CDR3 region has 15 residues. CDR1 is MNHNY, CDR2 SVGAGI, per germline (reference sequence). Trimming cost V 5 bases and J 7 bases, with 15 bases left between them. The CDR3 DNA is TGTGCCAGCAGTACTCCCTCGGTGCGGAATTCACCCCTCCACTTT. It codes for CASSTPSVRNSPLHF.